These 27 T cell receptor beta chains came from one sample sequenced in a study of T cells after yellow fever vaccination. TCRdb called the 5' RACE reads again in MiXCR, with one record for every CDR3 protein. The sample shows 350,000 to 550,000 distinct CDR3 sequences, 18% of them seen only once. The input for sequencing was PBMCs, taken before the yellow fever booster vaccination. Receptor source: a man aged 18 to 30 who received the YFV17D yellow fever vaccine.

The V call is TRBV20-1, the J call TRBJ1-1, with D possibly matching TRBD1 (6 bases). Germline CDR1 is DFQATT and CDR2 is SNEGSKA (reference sequence). The ends were cut back, 2 bases at V and 5 bases at J, with 12 bases in the middle. The CDR3 is made up of 13 amino acids. In DNA form, the CDR3 reads TGCAGTGCTAGAAACCCAGGGGTAACTGAAGCTTTCTTT. Translation: CSARNPGVTEAFF.

The chain has TRBV4-3 and TRBJ1-2; 7 nucleotides align to TRBD1. The CDR3 spans 15 residues. V shed 0 bases, J shed 5 bases, and the junction held 6 bases outside the gene matches. Germline loops: CDR1 LGHNA, CDR2 YSLEER. For the CDR3, the DNA is TGCGCCAGCAGCCAAGAATGGGACAGTCGATATGGCTACACCTTC. Protein: CASSQEWDSRYGYTF.

This clonotype appeared once. The chain carries TRBV9 and TRBJ1-1; unclear D gene. Deletions cut 4 bases from V and 1 base from J, with 14 bases between. Germline CDR1 is SGDLS and CDR2 is YYNGEE. CDR3 length: 15 amino acids. This chain's CDR3 is CASSPGQVRNTEAFF. For the CDR3, the DNA is TGTGCCAGCAGCCCCGGCCAGGTGAGGAACACTGAAGCTTTCTTT.

This clonotype was counted at least ten times. V gene TRBV6-1 combines with J gene TRBJ2-3, with 9 bases that match TRBD2. J was trimmed by 6 bases and V by 7 bases; bases with no gene match: 17. The V gene's germline CDR1 is MNHNS and CDR2 SASEGT. The CDR3 covers 17 residues. CDR3 residues: CASMRVTLGLAGDTQYF. The CDR3 DNA reads TGTGCCAGCATGAGGGTCACATTGGGACTAGCAGGGGATACGCAGTATTTT.

The rearrangement links TRBV29-1 to TRBJ2-5; D is undetermined. Trimming cost V 7 bases and J 1 base, with 7 bases left between them. Germline CDR1 and CDR2: SQVTM and ANQGSEA. CDR3 size: 11 residues. The CDR3 sequence: CSGSIQETQYF. The CDR3 DNA reads as TGCAGCGGAAGCATCCAAGAGACCCAGTACTTC.

This clonotype occurred many times. The DNA is left out, because the CDR3 cannot be placed on it with certainty; the CDR3 is given as TCRdb lists it. The V call is TRBV20-1, the J call TRBJ1-2. With termini counted, the CDR3 has 13 amino acids. Germline V gene lookup returns CDR1 DFQATT and CDR2 SNEGSKA (reference sequence). The chain's CDR3 is CSAPRDFGAGYTF.

Ten or more counts support this clonotype. The chain has TRBV7-2 and TRBJ2-2; D assignment may be TRBD1 or TRBD2 (7 bases each). Germline lookup yields CDR1 SGHTA and CDR2 FQGNSA. Trimming removed 5 bases at V and 7 bases at J, with 14 bases between. The CDR3 length is 14 residues. The CDR3 DNA follows: TGTGCCAGCAGCCGACCAGGGGGGGGCGGGGAGCTGTTTTTT. Translated, it gives CASSRPGGGGELFF.

J is TRBJ2-3 and V is TRBV20-1; TRBD2 matches at 7 bases. CDR3 size: 18 residues. V was clipped by 3 bases and J by 2 bases; unmatched bases: 17. In germline, CDR1 is DFQATT, CDR2 SNEGSKA (reference sequence). Here the CDR3 DNA reads TGCAGTGCTAGGGGACTAAGCGGGTCTAAAGGGGCCACAGATACGCAGTATTTT. Residues: CSARGLSGSKGATDTQYF.

The chain links TRBV12-3 or TRBV12-4 to TRBJ1-3; D gene unclear. This CDR3 has 12 amino acids. V was cut by 6 bases and J by 8 bases, with 11 bases left in between. The chain's CDR3 is CASSLQGYTIYF. CDR3 DNA sequence: TGTGCCAGCAGCCTACAAGGATACACCATATATTTT.

The chain links TRBV20-1 to TRBJ2-7; D perhaps matches TRBD1 (5 bases). Germline-derived CDR1 and CDR2 are DFQATT and SNEGSKA (reference sequence). Trimming took off 3 bases at V and 5 bases at J, with 8 bases between the two ends. The CDR3 is 11 residues long. The CDR3 DNA reads TGCAGTGCTAGTCAGGGTAACGAGCAGTACGTC. This encodes CSASQGNEQYV.

V is TRBV3-1 and J is TRBJ2-1, with D maybe TRBD2 (6 bases). The V end lost 1 base, the J end lost 5 bases, and 12 bases lay between the germline ends. This CDR3 contains 15 residues. The germline V gene has CDR1 LGHDT and CDR2 YNNKEL (reference sequence). The CDR3 nucleotides read TGTGCCAGCAGCCAAGTAGGACGGGAGAACAATGAGCAGTTCTTC. As protein: CASSQVGRENNEQFF.

This clonotype was seen only a few times. The chain joins TRBV12-3 or TRBV12-4 to TRBJ2-1; D is perhaps TRBD2 (7 bases). Trimming removed 1 base at V and 13 bases at J, with 11 bases between. The CDR3 runs to 12 residues. The CDR3 bases are TGTGCCAGCAGTTTAGTCGGGGGGCGCCAGTTCTTC. This encodes CASSLVGGRQFF.

The rearrangement joins TRBV7-8 to TRBJ2-5, with 15 bases that match TRBD2. The germline V gene has CDR1 SGHVS and CDR2 FQNEAQ. The CDR3 consists of 16 residues. V was clipped by 5 bases and J by 6 bases; unmatched bases: 7. The chain's CDR3 is CASSERTSGGAKTQYF. CDR3 nucleotide sequence: TGTGCCAGCAGCGAACGGACTAGCGGGGGGGCAAAGACCCAGTACTTC. The full variable domain, with the rest looked up from reference TRBV7-8 and TRBJ2-5, is GAGVSQSPRYKVAKRGQDVALRCDPISGHVSLFWYQQALGQGPEFLTYFQNEAQLDKSGLPSDRFFAERPEGSVSTLKIQRTQQEDSAVYLCASSERTSGGAKTQYFGPGTRLLVL.

In this sample, this clonotype turned up a few times. The V and J genes are TRBV5-1 and TRBJ1-2; 9 nucleotides line up with TRBD1. The germline V gene encodes CDR1 SGHRS and CDR2 YFSETQ. V lost 4 bases to trimming and J lost 2 bases; unmatched junction nucleotides: 3. There are 14 residues in the CDR3. The CDR3 nucleotides read TGCGCCAGCAGCAAAGGGACAGGGAACTATGGCTACACCTTC. Translation gives CASSKGTGNYGYTF. Complete variable domain (other parts from reference TRBV5-1 and TRBJ1-2): KAGVTQTPRYLIKTRGQQVTLSCSPISGHRSVSWYQQTPGQGLQFLFEYFSETQRNKGNFPGRFSGRQFSNSRSEMNVSTLELGDSALYLCASSKGTGNYGYTFGSGTRLTVV.

This clonotype has more than one count but fewer than ten. The rearrangement links TRBV20-1 to TRBJ2-5; either TRBD1 or TRBD2 may supply D (5 bases each). The CDR3 runs 13 residues. The germline V and J ends were trimmed by 6 bases and 0 bases, with 11 bases remaining between them. The germline gives CDR1 DFQATT, CDR2 SNEGSKA (reference sequence). The CDR3 region is CSARGTDQETQYF. CDR3 DNA sequence: TGCAGTGCCCGAGGGACCGACCAAGAGACCCAGTACTTC.

This chain uses TRBV5-1 with TRBJ2-7; D unresolved. This CDR3 is built from 13 residues. Per the germline V gene, CDR1 is SGHRS and CDR2 is YFSETQ. The V end was cut by 8 bases, the J end by 2 bases, with 14 bases between. The CDR3, as DNA: TGCGCCAGTAGACGACCCGGAGCCTACGAGCAGTACTTC. It is translated as CASRRPGAYEQYF.

V gene TRBV6-5 combines with J gene TRBJ1-5, with a possible D match to TRBD1 (6 bases). Deletions cut 5 bases from V and 6 bases from J, with 14 bases between. The length of the CDR3 is 14 residues. Germline V lookup: CDR1 MNHEY, CDR2 SVGAGI. CDR3 region: CASSPLRGGQPQHF. The CDR3 region has the DNA TGTGCCAGCAGTCCCCTCAGGGGAGGTCAGCCCCAGCATTTT.

The chain employs TRBV28 and TRBJ2-7; 8 bases align to TRBD1. V was pared by 5 bases and J by 4 bases, with 7 bases of the junction left unmatched. CDR3 length: 14 residues. Germline V gene data show CDR1 as MDHEN and CDR2 as SYDVKM. CDR3 in amino acids: CASSNGQGFYEQYV. In DNA, the CDR3 is TGTGCCAGCAGTAATGGACAGGGATTTTACGAGCAGTACGTC.

This clonotype turned up a few times. The chain employs TRBV10-3 and TRBJ2-3; D is perhaps TRBD1 or TRBD2 (5 bases each). The CDR3 contains 15 residues. The ends were cut back, 3 bases at V and 1 base at J, with 11 bases in the middle. Germline-derived CDR1 and CDR2 are ENHRY and SYGVKD. The CDR3: CAISEGDQGTDTQYF. The CDR3 region has the DNA TGTGCCATCAGTGAAGGGGACCAAGGCACAGATACGCAGTATTTT.

This clonotype was seen a handful of times. The chain has TRBV7-2 and TRBJ2-6, with TRBD2 as a possible D gene (5 bases). CDR3 length: 17 residues. Deletions cut 5 bases from V and 1 base from J, with 15 bases between. Germline CDR1 SGHTA, CDR2 FQGNSA. This chain's CDR3 is CASSPTIRGSGANVLTF. CDR3 DNA sequence: TGTGCCAGCAGCCCGACTATTAGAGGGTCTGGGGCCAACGTCCTGACTTTC.

V usage is TRBV3-1 and J usage is TRBJ2-1, with 10 positions matching TRBD2. The V and J ends lost 6 bases and 7 bases, in that order; junction bases with no gene match: 12. Germline V lookup: CDR1 LGHDT, CDR2 YNNKEL (reference sequence). The CDR3 loop spans 16 amino acids. The DNA of the CDR3 is TGTGCCAGCAGTCGTGGGGCGGGACTAGCGACAAATGAGCAGTTCTTC. It yields the protein CASSRGAGLATNEQFF.

The chain employs TRBV5-1 and TRBJ1-4; D is unclear. There are 17 residues in the CDR3. V lost 4 bases, J lost 1 base, and 17 bases lay in between. Germline V gene data show CDR1 as SGHRS and CDR2 as YFSETQ. CDR3 in amino acids: CASSPGGRVGTNEKLFF. The CDR3 bases are TGCGCCAGCAGCCCTGGTGGAAGGGTTGGAACTAATGAAAAACTGTTTTTT.

The V and J genes are TRBV4-1 and TRBJ2-4, with 12 bases fitting TRBD2. The V gene end was trimmed by 2 bases and the J gene end by 7 bases; junction bases not matched to a gene: 3. Germline lookup yields CDR1 MGHRA and CDR2 YSYEKL. This CDR3 comprises 15 residues. CDR3 sequence (DNA): TGCGCCAGCAGCCAAAGACTAGCGGGGGATAACATTCAGTACTTC. Residues: CASSQRLAGDNIQYF.

This clonotype appeared a few times. The chain combines TRBV12-5 with TRBJ2-3; 7 bases fit TRBD2. Germline V gives CDR1 LGHNT, CDR2 FRNRAP. The CDR3 runs to 15 residues. Trimming took 7 bases from V and 3 from J; bases not matched to a gene: 10. Here the CDR3 reads CASAERDGGTDTQYF. In DNA, the CDR3 is TGTGCTAGTGCCGAGCGGGACGGGGGGACAGATACGCAGTATTTT.

This clonotype was picked up a small number of times. This chain connects TRBV5-1 to TRBJ2-7; a weak D match, TRBD1 (6 bases). This CDR3 has 15 amino acids. Looked up from germline, CDR1 is SGHRS and CDR2 is YFSETQ. V lost 4 bases and J 3 bases, leaving 17 bases between the germline ends. The CDR3 here is CASSPGLDRIYEQYF. CDR3 in DNA: TGCGCCAGCAGCCCGGGCCTAGACAGGATCTACGAGCAGTACTTC.

The V call is TRBV20-1, the J call TRBJ2-1, with D perhaps TRBD2 (6 bases). V gave up 6 bases and J gave up 2 bases, with 11 bases separating them. This CDR3 comprises 13 residues. Germline V CDR1 and CDR2: DFQATT, SNEGSKA (reference sequence). The CDR3 DNA sequence: TGCAGTGCGACGGGACTGGCCTACAATGAGCAGTTCTTC. Amino acid sequence: CSATGLAYNEQFF.

The chain has TRBV6-4 and TRBJ2-3; possible D gene TRBD2, 5 bases. The length of the CDR3 is 15 residues. Trimming removed 2 bases from V and 1 base from J, with 10 bases in between. The germline CDR1 and CDR2 sequences are MRHNA and SNTAGT. CDR3 in amino acids: CASSDGGWGTDTQYF. CDR3 nucleotides: TGTGCCAGCAGTGACGGCGGGTGGGGCACAGATACGCAGTATTTT.